The clone carrying this T cell receptor (beta chain) appeared many times. V dropped 0 bases and J dropped 0 bases, with 6 bases sitting between them. CDR3 length: 14 residues. The germline V gene encodes CDR1 SGHRS and CDR2 YFSETQ. This sample was taken from a study of blood T cells in healthy people across ages. Then a second PCR, running roughly 7 to 11 cycles, was carried out with a sample-barcoded 5' primer and a J-beta primer mix. TCRdb itself ran the 5' RACE reads through MiXCR, one entry per CDR3 protein. Of around 900,000 distinct CDR3 sequences listed, around 28% were seen once; the top ten hold roughly 17%. Total RNA, at least 6 micrograms per sample, was extracted from PBMCs.

The sequenced sample was blood. The V gene is TRBV5-1, the J gene TRBJ1-1; D is unresolved. The TCR was taken from a woman of 80 years or more in good health. CDR3 coding DNA: TGCGCCAGCAGCTTGGCTGTTCTGAACACTGAAGCTTTCTTT. Its protein product is CASSLAVLNTEAFF. The entire variable domain, with the rest obtained from reference TRBV5-1 and TRBJ1-1, is as follows: KAGVTQTPRYLIKTRGQQVTLSCSPISGHRSVSWYQQTPGQGLQFLFEYFSETQRNKGNFPGRFSGRQFSNSRSEMNVSTLELGDSALYLCASSLAVLNTEAFFGQGTRLTVV.